What follows describes a single T cell receptor (beta chain). Original handling: Reference gene primer amplification gave nucleated cell count estimates. Assay: immunoSEQ multiplex PCR; the TCRdb copy retains only in-frame clones and omits some. The DNA was the basis for D and trimming; V, J and clone size are from that table. Here the sample spans about 250,000 clones, about four fifths being singletons. This sample stems from a study of blood T cell repertoires in COVID-19. Study-wide context: Samples taken during acute and convalescent COVID-19 were collected in the United States, Italy and Spain. T cells, B-cell-depleted T cells, or PBMCs supplied cDNA or gDNA.

This sequence was found in a man aged 35-49 years with active or convalescent COVID-19. The sample taken for sequencing was peripheral blood.

CDR3 nucleotides: TGTGCCAGCAGTCCAACGGTAGCGGGGTTTTACGAGCAGTACTTC. Its translation is CASSPTVAGFYEQYF. The chain uses TRBV3-1 (or the pseudogene TRBV3-2) and TRBJ2-7; 8 bases are a match to TRBD2. J was trimmed by 4 bases and V by 6 bases; bases with no gene match: 11. The germline V gene has CDR1 LGHDT and CDR2 YNNKEL (reference sequence). The CDR3 runs to 15 residues.